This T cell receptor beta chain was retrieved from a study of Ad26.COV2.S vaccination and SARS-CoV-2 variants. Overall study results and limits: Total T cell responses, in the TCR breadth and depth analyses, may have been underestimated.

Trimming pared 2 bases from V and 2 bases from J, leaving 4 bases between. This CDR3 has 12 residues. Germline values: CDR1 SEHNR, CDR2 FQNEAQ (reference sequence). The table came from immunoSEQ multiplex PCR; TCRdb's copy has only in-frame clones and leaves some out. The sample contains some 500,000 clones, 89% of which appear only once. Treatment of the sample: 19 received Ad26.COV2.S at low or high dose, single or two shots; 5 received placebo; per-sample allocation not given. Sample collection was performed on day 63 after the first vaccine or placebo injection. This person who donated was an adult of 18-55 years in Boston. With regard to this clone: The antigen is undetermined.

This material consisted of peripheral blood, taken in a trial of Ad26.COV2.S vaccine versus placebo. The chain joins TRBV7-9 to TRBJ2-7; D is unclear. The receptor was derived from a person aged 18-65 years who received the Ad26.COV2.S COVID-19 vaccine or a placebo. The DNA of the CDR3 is TGTGCCAGCAGCTTATCCCCCTACGAGCAGTACTTC. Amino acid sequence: CASSLSPYEQYF.